The entry below describes one T cell receptor beta chain. The data are from a study of blood T cell repertoires in COVID-19. Study-level information: Acute-phase and convalescent COVID-19 samples originated in the United States, Italy and Spain. PBMCs, B-cell-depleted T cells, or T cells provided the cDNA or gDNA that made up the material.

The germline V gene has CDR1 MRHNA and CDR2 SNTAGT. This CDR3 region has 13 residues. After removal of 5 bases from V and 2 bases from J, the junction contained 2 bases not matched to a gene. How the authors handled the data: Estimation of nucleated cell counts was performed using reference gene primer amplification. Repertoires were generated with immunoSEQ multiplex PCR, while TCRdb's copy carries only in-frame clones and drops some. V and J calls and clone size are as listed in that table; D and trimming were resolved from the DNA. The data contain some 27,000 clones, around 87% of them singletons.

The receptor's source is a human donor in a cohort sampled during active COVID-19. The donor label of this sample is uncertain. The V gene is TRBV6-4, the J gene TRBJ1-2; 7 nucleotides match TRBD1. Sequencing input: peripheral blood. CDR3 nucleotide sequence: TGTGCCAGCAGTCCGGGACAGAACTATGGCTACACCTTC. It codes for CASSPGQNYGYTF.